This TCR beta chain was profiled in a study of cytomegalovirus exposure and HLA in healthy donors. Data came from immunoSEQ multiplex PCR; TCRdb stores just in-frame clones and leaves some out. The sample holds around 150,000 clones, around four fifths seen once. In this sample, this clone turned up once. Its target is not known. Study-wide results and limits: The tendency of first-cohort TCR clusters to co-occur in the 120 or so validation repertoires emerged from a later analysis. A few chains tied to CMV proved CMV antigen-specific in vitro. Most TCR sequences were seen very rarely across donors, but some public TCRs occurred in many. Cytomegalovirus status was reportedly diagnosed by the classifier with high sensitivity and specificity.

The receptor comes from a man aged 25 to 40 in good health and CMV-seropositive. Sequencing was done on a sample of PBMCs.

The CDR3 bases are TGCGCCAGCAGCCTAACAGAATCTGGAAACACCATATATTTT. Its translation is CASSLTESGNTIYF. This chain links TRBV5-1 with TRBJ1-3; D remains unclear. The germline V gene has CDR1 SGHRS and CDR2 YFSETQ. V dropped 4 bases and J dropped 1 base, with 9 bases sitting between them. CDR3 length: 14 amino acids.